The 19 T cell receptor beta chains listed next were all sequenced from one sample in a study of blood T cell repertoires in COVID-19. TCRdb keeps only in-frame clones here, not all; method: immunoSEQ multiplex PCR. The table shows under 15,000 clones, with 65% to 90% occurring only once. Sequenced material: peripheral blood. These receptors all come from a middle-aged man with active or convalescent COVID-19.

V is TRBV7-3 and J is TRBJ2-1; TRBD2 matches 13 bases. This CDR3 region has 16 residues. The germline V gene has CDR1 SGHTA and CDR2 FQGTGA. The V segment lost 1 base and the J segment 7 bases; nucleotides outside the gene matches: 4. The CDR3 DNA sequence: TGTGCCAGCAGCTTAATCGGGACTAGCGGGGCGAATGAGCAGTTCTTC. Translated: CASSLIGTSGANEQFF.

The rearrangement joins TRBV5-1 to TRBJ2-7; D might be TRBD2 (6 bases). The CDR3 is 15 amino acids. Germline lookup yields CDR1 SGHRS and CDR2 YFSETQ. V was clipped by 4 bases and J by 0 bases, with 14 bases between them. The CDR3 bases are TGCGCCAGCAGCCCAGGGTGGGACTCCTCCTACGAGCAGTACTTC. As protein: CASSPGWDSSYEQYF. Filled out from reference TRBV5-1 and TRBJ2-7, the complete variable domain reads KAGVTQTPRYLIKTRGQQVTLSCSPISGHRSVSWYQQTPGQGLQFLFEYFSETQRNKGNFPGRFSGRQFSNSRSEMNVSTLELGDSALYLCASSPGWDSSYEQYFGPGTRLTVT.

The chain uses TRBV4-3 and TRBJ2-3, with 7 positions matching TRBD1. Germline loops: CDR1 LGHNA, CDR2 YSLEER. This CDR3 spans 15 amino acids. J gave up 0 bases and V 0 bases, and 0 bases lay outside the gene matches. CDR3 nucleotide sequence: TGCGCCAGCAGCCAAGAACAGGGGAGCACAGATACGCAGTATTTT. Translated, it gives CASSQEQGSTDTQYF.

This chain connects TRBV6-2 or TRBV6-3 to TRBJ2-7, with 9 bases lining up with TRBD1. CDR3 length: 16 residues. Losses at the gene ends were 2 bases for V and 6 bases for J; bases not matched to a gene: 11. Germline assignment: CDR1 MNHEY and CDR2 SVGEGT. CDR3 nucleotides: TGTGCCAGCAGTTACCAACCACAGGGGGCCCTTTCCGAGCAGTACTTC. It codes for CASSYQPQGALSEQYF.

The J gene is TRBJ2-3, the V gene TRBV29-1; tentatively, D is TRBD1 (5 bases). This CDR3 is built from 11 residues. Trimming took off 2 bases at V and 6 bases at J, with 6 bases between the two ends. Germline-derived CDR1 and CDR2 are SQVTM and ANQGSEA. The CDR3 DNA reads TGCAGCGTTGAAAAGGGGGATACGCAGTATTTT. Its translation: CSVEKGDTQYF.

This chain uses TRBV24-1 with TRBJ2-7, with TRBD1 matching over 7 bases. The CDR3 totals 13 residues. V dropped 5 bases and J dropped 4; count of bases not matched to a gene: 4. Germline CDR1 reads KGHDR; CDR2 reads SFDVKD. CDR3: CATSGDRSYEQYF. CDR3 DNA sequence: TGTGCCACCAGTGGGGACAGATCTTACGAGCAGTACTTC.

V usage is TRBV30 and J usage is TRBJ2-7, with D perhaps TRBD1 (6 bases). Trimming shortened V by 1 base and J by 3 bases, and 28 bases separated the two germline ends. Germline V CDR1 and CDR2: GTSNPN, SVGIG (reference sequence). The CDR3 runs 19 residues. The CDR3 nucleotides are TGTGCCTGGAGTGGGAGACAGGCACCCGCCAGCGGAGCCCTCTACGAGCAGTACTTC. Translated, it gives CAWSGRQAPASGALYEQYF.

J is TRBJ2-1 and V is TRBV24-1; TRBD2 matches at 11 bases. This CDR3 contains 16 residues. The trim removed 3 bases at V and 6 bases at J, leaving 6 bases unmatched. The germline V gene encodes CDR1 KGHDR and CDR2 SFDVKD. The CDR3 reads CATSDALAGGGNEQFF. Here the CDR3 DNA reads TGTGCCACCAGTGATGCCCTAGCGGGAGGCGGCAATGAGCAGTTCTTC.

This clone was counted a few times. The chain uses TRBV5-6 and TRBJ1-6, with TRBD1 matching over 10 bases. V lost 3 bases, J lost 9 bases, and 3 bases stayed unmatched. This CDR3 is 14 amino acids long. In germline, CDR1 is SGHDT, CDR2 YYEEEE. The chain's CDR3 is CASSYGQGGSPLHF. The CDR3, as DNA: TGTGCCAGCAGCTACGGACAGGGGGGTTCACCCCTCCACTTT.

The chain recombines TRBV5-5 with TRBJ2-7, with D perhaps TRBD1 (5 bases). Deletions cut 0 bases from V and 4 bases from J, with 8 bases between. Germline loops: CDR1 SGHKS, CDR2 YYEKEE (reference sequence). CDR3 length: 13 residues. The CDR3 reads CASSLEGPYEQYF. CDR3 DNA sequence: TGTGCCAGCAGCTTGGAGGGGCCATACGAGCAGTACTTC.

The gene calls are TRBV7-2 and TRBJ1-3; 11 nucleotides align to TRBD1. CDR1 is SGHTA and CDR2 is FQGNSA in the germline V gene. With 5 bases clipped from V and 9 bases from J, the junction kept 12 bases outside the gene matches. CDR3 length: 16 residues. CDR3 coding DNA: TGTGCCAGCAGCGACCTGGGACAGGGGGTGGGCGGCACCATATATTTT. Amino acids: CASSDLGQGVGGTIYF.

This chain links TRBV3-1 (or the pseudogene TRBV3-2) with TRBJ2-3; TRBD1 is a possible D gene (6 bases). V lost 1 base and J lost 4, with 12 bases in between. The CDR3 consists of 15 residues. Germline assignment: CDR1 LGHDT and CDR2 YNNKEL (reference sequence). The CDR3 is CASSQGLSGADTQYF. The CDR3 bases are TGTGCCAGCAGCCAAGGACTCTCAGGGGCAGATACGCAGTATTTT.

This chain uses TRBV5-1 with TRBJ2-1; 13 bases map to TRBD2. There are 15 residues in the CDR3. V shed 3 bases and J 7 bases; nucleotides not matched to a gene: 4. Germline loops: CDR1 SGHRS, CDR2 YFSETQ. The CDR3 region is CASSSRTSGSNEQFF. The DNA of the CDR3 is TGCGCCAGCAGCTCGCGGACTAGCGGGAGTAATGAGCAGTTCTTC.

The chain uses TRBV4-1 and TRBJ1-2; 9 nucleotides agree with TRBD1. J was trimmed by 2 bases and V by 0 bases; bases with no gene match: 10. The CDR3 loop spans 18 amino acids. Germline CDR1 is MGHRA and CDR2 is YSYEKL. The CDR3 coding sequence is TGCGCCAGCAGCCAAGAGGCCCCGACAGGGGGAGTAAACTATGGCTACACCTTC. This gives the protein CASSQEAPTGGVNYGYTF.

The rearrangement joins TRBV5-1 to TRBJ2-1; 10 nucleotides match TRBD2. After removal of 4 bases from V and 4 bases from J, the junction contained 5 bases not matched to a gene. This CDR3 contains 15 residues. Looked up from germline, CDR1 is SGHRS and CDR2 is YFSETQ. The CDR3 region has the DNA TGCGCCAGCAGCGCGGGACTAGCGCCATACAATGAGCAGTTCTTC. This codes for CASSAGLAPYNEQFF. The full variable domain, with the rest looked up from reference TRBV5-1 and TRBJ2-1, is KAGVTQTPRYLIKTRGQQVTLSCSPISGHRSVSWYQQTPGQGLQFLFEYFSETQRNKGNFPGRFSGRQFSNSRSEMNVSTLELGDSALYLCASSAGLAPYNEQFFGPGTRLTVL.

J is TRBJ2-7 and V is TRBV6-5; D not certain. From germline, CDR1 is MNHEY and CDR2 SVGAGI. The CDR3 consists of 14 residues. Trimming cost V 3 bases and J 6 bases, with 15 bases left between them. Here the CDR3 reads CASSYGGSSGEQYF. Here the CDR3 DNA reads TGTGCCAGCAGTTATGGCGGTAGCTCCGGCGAGCAGTACTTC.

This sequence joins TRBV27 and TRBJ1-1; TRBD1 is a possible D gene (6 bases). CDR3 length: 15 residues. CDR1 and CDR2 from the germline V gene are MNHEY and SMNVEV (reference sequence). V gave up 5 bases and J gave up 2 bases, with 15 bases separating them. The CDR3 DNA reads as TGTGCCAGCAGTGGGAACAGGGCGGGTAACACTGAAGCTTTCTTT. This gives the protein CASSGNRAGNTEAFF.

The chain has TRBV7-9 and TRBJ2-1; TRBD2 matches at 7 bases. Germline-derived CDR1 and CDR2 are SEHNR and FQNEAQ (reference sequence). The CDR3 totals 16 residues. J lost 5 bases, V lost 5 bases, and 12 bases had no gene match. CDR3 coding DNA: TGTGCCAGCAGCCAAGTTGGTACGGGAGGAAACAATGAGCAGTTCTTC. It codes for CASSQVGTGGNNEQFF. The whole variable domain, remainder taken from reference TRBV7-9 and TRBJ2-1, is DTGVSQNPRHKITKRGQNVTFRCDPISEHNRLYWYRQTLGQGPEFLTYFQNEAQLEKSRLLSDRFSAERPKGSFSTLEIQRTEQGDSAMYLCASSQVGTGGNNEQFFGPGTRLTVL.

The J gene is TRBJ2-7, the V gene TRBV5-4; 7 bases fit TRBD2. The germline CDR1 and CDR2 sequences are SGHNT and YYREEE (reference sequence). V gave up 2 bases and J gave up 3 bases; unmatched junction bases: 5. This CDR3 contains 14 residues. As DNA, the CDR3 is TGTGCCAGCAGCTTCGGGGGGAATCGCTACGAGCAGTACTTC. Residues: CASSFGGNRYEQYF.